These 8 T cell receptor beta chains came from one sample sequenced in a study of shared clonotypes between healthy human individuals. Only in-frame clones appear in the TCRdb table, and some are missing; sequencing was by immunoSEQ multiplex PCR. The table has approximately 710,000 clones, 90% seen once. The sample comprised memory CD8+ T cells from PBMCs. Specified subset: CD45RO+ cells pooled with CCR7-negative TemRA cells. These receptors all stem from a man between 18 and 29 years old in good health. Some clones in this sample may be carry-over from other donors' samples.

The chain combines TRBV6-4 with TRBJ1-1; maybe TRBD1 (5 bases). Germline-derived CDR1 and CDR2 are MRHNA and SNTAGT. CDR3 length equals 14 residues. V shed 5 bases and J shed 5 bases, with 15 bases lying between them. The CDR3 DNA is TGTGCCAGCAGTCAGACCGCGGGGGGAACTGAAGCTTTCTTT. Its translation is CASSQTAGGTEAFF.

The genes are TRBV5-5 and TRBJ2-5; D is possibly TRBD2 (5 bases). With 5 bases removed from V and 2 bases from J, the gap between germline ends came to 13 bases. The germline CDR1 and CDR2 sequences are SGHKS and YYEKEE (reference sequence). The CDR3 length is 14 residues. CDR3: CASRALALQETQYF. The CDR3 coding sequence is TGTGCCAGCAGGGCCCTAGCCCTTCAAGAGACCCAGTACTTC. Combining the CDR3 with reference TRBV5-5 and TRBJ2-5 gives the whole variable domain DAGVTQSPTHLIKTRGQQVTLRCSPISGHKSVSWYQQVLGQGPQFIFQYYEKEERGRGNFPDRFSARQFPNYSSELNVNALLLGDSALYLCASRALALQETQYFGPGTRLLVL.

V gene TRBV13 combines with J gene TRBJ2-7, with D unclear. The CDR3 is made up of 14 amino acids. Germline CDR1 PRHDT, CDR2 FYEKMQ (reference sequence). V shed 8 bases and J shed 0 bases, with 14 bases lying between them. The chain's CDR3 is CASAGQPHSYEQYF. The DNA for the CDR3 is TGTGCCAGCGCCGGCCAGCCCCACTCCTACGAGCAGTACTTC.

The chain couples TRBV4-2 to TRBJ2-7; tentatively, D is TRBD2 (5 bases). CDR3 size: 15 residues. The germline V gene has CDR1 LGHNA and CDR2 YNFKEQ. V shed 0 bases and J shed 2 bases, with 11 bases lying between them. CDR3 nucleotide sequence: TGTGCCAGCAGCCAAGACTCCGGGAATACCTACGAGCAGTACTTC. Its protein is CASSQDSGNTYEQYF.

The chain recombines TRBV19 with TRBJ2-1; 8 bases agree with TRBD2. The germline gives CDR1 LNHDA, CDR2 SQIVND (reference sequence). Germline trimming cut 3 bases from V and 7 bases from J; bases unmatched to any gene: 8. The CDR3 runs to 15 residues. The CDR3 DNA reads as TGTGCCAGTAGTATTGGAGCGGGAGCCCGTAATGAGCAGTTCTTC. This codes for CASSIGAGARNEQFF.

This clone was counted a single time. The J gene is TRBJ2-7, the V gene TRBV7-9, with 7 bases matching TRBD2. CDR1 is SEHNR and CDR2 is FQNEAQ in the germline V gene (reference sequence). The V segment lost 5 bases and the J segment 4 bases; nucleotides outside the gene matches: 2. The CDR3 totals 12 residues. Here the CDR3 DNA reads TGTGCCAGCAGCGTGGGAGGGTACGAGCAGTACTTC. Encoded protein: CASSVGGYEQYF.

CDR3 DNA sequence: TGTGCCAGCAGCGTAGCAGACAGGGTCTATGGCTACACCTTC. It specifies CASSVADRVYGYTF. This chain links TRBV9 with TRBJ1-2, with 7 bases that match TRBD1. V was clipped by 0 bases and J by 4 bases; unmatched bases: 3. Germline V CDR1 and CDR2: SGDLS, YYNGEE. CDR3 length equals 14 residues.

The chain joins TRBV7-9 to TRBJ2-6; D is perhaps TRBD1 (5 bases). The V gene lost 5 bases and the J gene lost 2 bases, with 16 bases spanning the gap. The length of the CDR3 is 17 residues. CDR1 SEHNR and CDR2 FQNEAQ come from the germline V gene (reference sequence). The CDR3 nucleotides read TGTGCCAGCAGCGAACGGGCAGGGCAGGCTGGGGCCAACGTCCTGACTTTC. This sequence encodes CASSERAGQAGANVLTF.